The TCR beta chain under discussion was sequenced for a study of blood T cell repertoires in COVID-19. As for the study in general: Acute-phase and convalescent COVID-19 samples originated in the United States, Italy and Spain. Nucleic acid was either cDNA or gDNA, and it came from T cells, B-cell-depleted T cells, or PBMCs.

The CDR3 totals 14 residues. Deletions cut 5 bases from V and 10 bases from J, with 18 bases between. Germline V CDR1 and CDR2: MDHEN, SYDVKM. Per the authors' pipeline: How many nucleated cells were present was estimated from reference gene primer amplification. Method: immunoSEQ multiplex PCR; TCRdb's copy keeps in-frame clones and lacks some. D and trimming come from the DNA, and the V and J calls and clone size come from that table. The sample records about 180,000 clones, around 85% being singletons. This clone turned up a few times. This TCR was recovered from a human donor with active or convalescent COVID-19. The donor label of this sample is uncertain. The sequenced sample was peripheral blood. The chain couples TRBV28 to TRBJ1-5; maybe TRBD1 (6 bases). The CDR3 loop reads CASSPRQVAFPQHF. The CDR3 DNA follows: TGTGCCAGCAGTCCGCGACAGGTGGCTTTTCCCCAGCATTTT.